This T cell receptor beta chain was profiled in a study of long-term antiretroviral therapy in people with HIV. An immunoSEQ assay, version v3.0, was performed at survey level. Clones were sequenced by immunoSEQ multiplex PCR, and TCRdb holds only the in-frame ones, with some missing. The sample lists 30,000 or so clones, around 87% occurring once. Sequences were derived from unsorted PBMCs, sampled 0.5 years after starting antiretroviral therapy. The receptor's source is a woman aged 18-29 years with HIV.

CDR3 bases: TGTGCCAGCAGCTTTCAAAGGGGAGAAAAACTGTTTTTT. This encodes CASSFQRGEKLFF. The gene calls are TRBV7-2 and TRBJ1-4; TRBD1 is a possible D gene (5 bases). V was cut by 3 bases and J by 8 bases, with 10 bases left in between. The CDR3 spans 13 residues. Germline V lookup: CDR1 SGHTA, CDR2 FQGNSA.